This passage covers 2 T cell receptor beta chains from one sample sequenced in a study of human T cells and chemical hapten exposure. Time point denoted: pre-sensitization, week 0. Specified treatment: therapeutic diphenylcyclopropenone sensitization with weekly scalp DPC. TCRdb ran MiXCR on the RACE reads and lists one entry per CDR3 protein. The table lists some 300,000 distinct CDR3 sequences, 5% to 6.5% of them singletons. This material consisted of whole blood, taken in connection with sensitization to the hapten diphenylcyclopropenone (DPC). These receptors originate from a woman aged 18-29 years with alopecia areata. Some clones in this sample may be carry-over from other donors' samples.

The V and J genes are TRBV11-2 and TRBJ2-5; D perhaps matches TRBD1 (6 bases). Deletions cut 4 bases from V and 3 bases from J, with 9 bases between. Germline V CDR1 and CDR2: SGHAT, FQNNGV. The length of the CDR3 is 13 residues. The CDR3 reads CASSSGHEETQYF. The CDR3 DNA sequence: TGTGCCAGCAGCTCGGGACATGAAGAGACCCAGTACTTC.

This clonotype was seen a handful of times. The chain recombines TRBV18 with TRBJ1-1; no definite D call. The CDR3 is made up of 15 amino acids. Trimming took 2 bases from V and 1 from J, leaving 11 bases between them. Germline values: CDR1 KGHSH, CDR2 LQKENI. The CDR3 DNA reads as TGTGCCAGCTCACCAAATCAAGGAAGGAACACTGAAGCTTTCTTT. Translating it yields CASSPNQGRNTEAFF. Full variable domain (outside the CDR3, taken from reference TRBV18 and TRBJ1-1): NAGVMQNPRHLVRRRGQEARLRCSPMKGHSHVYWYRQLPEEGLKFMVYLQKENIIDESGMPKERFSAEFPKEGPSILRIQQVVRGDSAAYFCASSPNQGRNTEAFFGQGTRLTVV.